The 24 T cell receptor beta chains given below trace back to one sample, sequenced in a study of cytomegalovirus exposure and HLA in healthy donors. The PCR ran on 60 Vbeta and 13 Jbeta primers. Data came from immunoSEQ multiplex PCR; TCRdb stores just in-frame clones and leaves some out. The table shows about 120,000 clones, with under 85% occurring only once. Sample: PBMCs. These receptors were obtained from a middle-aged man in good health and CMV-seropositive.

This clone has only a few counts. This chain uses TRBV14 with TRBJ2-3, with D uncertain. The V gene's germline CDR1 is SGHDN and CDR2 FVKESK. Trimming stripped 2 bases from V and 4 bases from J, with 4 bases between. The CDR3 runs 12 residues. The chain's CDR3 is CASSQLPDTQYF. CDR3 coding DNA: TGTGCCAGCAGCCAACTTCCAGATACGCAGTATTTT.

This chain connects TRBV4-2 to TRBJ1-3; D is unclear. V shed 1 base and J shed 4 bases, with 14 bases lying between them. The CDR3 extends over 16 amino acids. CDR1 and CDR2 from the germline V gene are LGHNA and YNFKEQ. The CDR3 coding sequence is TGTGCCAGCAGCCAAGCTGAGACAAACTCGGGAAACACCATATATTTT. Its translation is CASSQAETNSGNTIYF.

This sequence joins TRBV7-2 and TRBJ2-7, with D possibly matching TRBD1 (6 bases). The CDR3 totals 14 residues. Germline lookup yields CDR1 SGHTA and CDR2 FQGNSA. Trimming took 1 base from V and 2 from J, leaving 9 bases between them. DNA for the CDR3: TGTGCCAGCAGCTTAGAACAGGGACCCTACGAGCAGTACTTC. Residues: CASSLEQGPYEQYF.

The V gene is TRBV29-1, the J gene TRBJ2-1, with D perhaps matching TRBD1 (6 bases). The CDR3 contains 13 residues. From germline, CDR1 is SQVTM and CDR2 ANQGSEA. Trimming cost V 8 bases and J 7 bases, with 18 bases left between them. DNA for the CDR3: TGCAGCTACCCTGGGAACAGGGTGAATGAGCAGTTCTTC. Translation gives CSYPGNRVNEQFF.

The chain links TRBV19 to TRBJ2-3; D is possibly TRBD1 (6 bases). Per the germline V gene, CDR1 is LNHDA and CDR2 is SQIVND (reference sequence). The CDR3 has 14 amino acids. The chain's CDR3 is CASSWGQSTDTQYF. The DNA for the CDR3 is TGTGCTTCCTCGTGGGGACAAAGCACAGATACGCAGTATTTT. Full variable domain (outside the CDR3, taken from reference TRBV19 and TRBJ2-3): DGGITQSPKYLFRKEGQNVTLSCEQNLNHDAMYWYRQDPGQGLRLIYYSQIVNDFQKGDIAEGYSVSREKKESFPLTVTSAQKNPTAFYLCASSWGQSTDTQYFGPGTRLTVL.

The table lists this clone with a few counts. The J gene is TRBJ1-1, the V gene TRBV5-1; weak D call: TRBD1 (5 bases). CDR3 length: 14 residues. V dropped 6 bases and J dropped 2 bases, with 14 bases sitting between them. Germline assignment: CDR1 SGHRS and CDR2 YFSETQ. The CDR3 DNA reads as TGCGCCAGCACCCATGGGGGGATCAACACTGAAGCTTTCTTT. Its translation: CASTHGGINTEAFF. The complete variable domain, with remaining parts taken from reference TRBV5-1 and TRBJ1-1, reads KAGVTQTPRYLIKTRGQQVTLSCSPISGHRSVSWYQQTPGQGLQFLFEYFSETQRNKGNFPGRFSGRQFSNSRSEMNVSTLELGDSALYLCASTHGGINTEAFFGQGTRLTVV.

The CDR3 sequence is CASSGQGGALNEAFF. The CDR3 coding sequence is TGTGCCAGCAGCGGCCAAGGGGGGGCGCTTAATGAAGCTTTCTTT. This chain links TRBV11-1 with TRBJ1-1; a weak D match, TRBD1 (6 bases). The germline V gene encodes CDR1 SGHAT and CDR2 FQDESV (reference sequence). V lost 5 bases and J 7 bases, leaving 20 bases between the germline ends. The CDR3 sequence is 15 residues long.

The CDR3 spells CASSGARNTDTQYF. The CDR3 DNA reads as TGCGCCAGCAGCGGAGCGAGAAACACAGATACGCAGTATTTT. This rearrangement joins TRBV5-1 to TRBJ2-3, with no clear D. Trimming pared 4 bases from V and 2 bases from J, leaving 11 bases between. In germline, CDR1 is SGHRS, CDR2 YFSETQ. The CDR3 contains 14 residues.

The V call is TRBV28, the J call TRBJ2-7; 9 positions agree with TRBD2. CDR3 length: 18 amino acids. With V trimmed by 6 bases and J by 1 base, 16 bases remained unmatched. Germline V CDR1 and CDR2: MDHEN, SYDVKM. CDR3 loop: CASSPLLGSGGLSYEQYF. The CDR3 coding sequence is TGTGCCAGCAGCCCCCTGCTTGGTAGCGGGGGATTGTCCTACGAGCAGTACTTC.

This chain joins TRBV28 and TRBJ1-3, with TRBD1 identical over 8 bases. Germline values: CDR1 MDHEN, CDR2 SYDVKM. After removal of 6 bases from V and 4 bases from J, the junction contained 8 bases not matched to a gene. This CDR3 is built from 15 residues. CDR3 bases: TGTGCCAGCAGATCAGGGGGCGGGGAAGGAAACACCATATATTTT. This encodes CASRSGGGEGNTIYF.

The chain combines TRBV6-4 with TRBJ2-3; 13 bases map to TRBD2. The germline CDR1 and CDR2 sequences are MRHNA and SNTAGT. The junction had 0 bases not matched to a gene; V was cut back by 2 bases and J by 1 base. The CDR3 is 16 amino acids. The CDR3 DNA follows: TGTGCCAGCAGTGACGGGACTAGCGGGGGCACAGATACGCAGTATTTT. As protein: CASSDGTSGGTDTQYF.

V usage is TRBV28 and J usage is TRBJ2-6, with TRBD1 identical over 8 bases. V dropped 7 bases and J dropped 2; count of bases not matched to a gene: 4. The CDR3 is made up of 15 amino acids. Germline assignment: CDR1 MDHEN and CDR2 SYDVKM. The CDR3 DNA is TGTGCCAGCATCCAGGGGGCGCCTGGGGCCAACGTCCTGACTTTC. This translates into CASIQGAPGANVLTF.

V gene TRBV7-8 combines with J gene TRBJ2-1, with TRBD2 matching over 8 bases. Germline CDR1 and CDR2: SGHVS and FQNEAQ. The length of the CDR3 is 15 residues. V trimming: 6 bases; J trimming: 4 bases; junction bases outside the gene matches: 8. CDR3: CASSRSGVSYNEQFF. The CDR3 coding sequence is TGTGCCAGCAGTCGTAGCGGGGTCTCATACAATGAGCAGTTCTTC.

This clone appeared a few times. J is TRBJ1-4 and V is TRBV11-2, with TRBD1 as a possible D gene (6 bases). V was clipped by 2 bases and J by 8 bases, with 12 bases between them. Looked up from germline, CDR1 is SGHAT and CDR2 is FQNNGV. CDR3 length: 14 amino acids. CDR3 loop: CASSLNRVGEKLFF. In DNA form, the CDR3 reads TGTGCCAGCAGCTTAAACAGGGTTGGGGAAAAACTGTTTTTT.

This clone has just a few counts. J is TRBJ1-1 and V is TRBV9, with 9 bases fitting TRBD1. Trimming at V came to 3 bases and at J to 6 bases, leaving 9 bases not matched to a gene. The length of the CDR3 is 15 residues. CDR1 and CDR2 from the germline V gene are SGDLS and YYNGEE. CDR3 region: CASSATQGARAEAFF. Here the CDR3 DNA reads TGTGCCAGCAGCGCGACACAGGGGGCAAGGGCTGAAGCTTTCTTT.

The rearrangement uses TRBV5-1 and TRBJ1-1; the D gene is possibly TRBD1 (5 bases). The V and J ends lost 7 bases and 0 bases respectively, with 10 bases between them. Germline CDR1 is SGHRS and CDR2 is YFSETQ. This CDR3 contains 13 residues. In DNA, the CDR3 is TGCGCCAGCGCGGGGGGTATGAACACTGAAGCTTTCTTT. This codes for CASAGGMNTEAFF.

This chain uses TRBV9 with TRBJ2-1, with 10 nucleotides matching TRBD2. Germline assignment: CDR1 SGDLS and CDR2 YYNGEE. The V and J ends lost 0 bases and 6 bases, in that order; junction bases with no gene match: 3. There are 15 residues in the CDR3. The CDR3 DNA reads TGTGCCAGCAGCGTAGCTAGCGGGGGTACCAATGAGCAGTTCTTC. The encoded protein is CASSVASGGTNEQFF.

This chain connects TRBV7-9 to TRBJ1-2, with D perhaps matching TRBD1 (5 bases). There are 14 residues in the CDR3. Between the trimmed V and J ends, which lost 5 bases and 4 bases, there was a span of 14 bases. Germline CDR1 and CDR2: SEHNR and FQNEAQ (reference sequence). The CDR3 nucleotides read TGTGCCAGCAGCCCCCATCAGGGCGGCTATGGCTACACCTTC. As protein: CASSPHQGGYGYTF. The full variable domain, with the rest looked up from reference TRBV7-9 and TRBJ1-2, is DTGVSQNPRHKITKRGQNVTFRCDPISEHNRLYWYRQTLGQGPEFLTYFQNEAQLEKSRLLSDRFSAERPKGSFSTLEIQRTEQGDSAMYLCASSPHQGGYGYTFGSGTRLTVV.

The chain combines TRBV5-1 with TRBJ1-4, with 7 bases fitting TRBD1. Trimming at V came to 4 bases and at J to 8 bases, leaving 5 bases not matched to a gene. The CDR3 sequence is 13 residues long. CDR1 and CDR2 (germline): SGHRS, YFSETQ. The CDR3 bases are TGCGCCAGCAGCGACAGGGTGAGGGAAAAACTGTTTTTT. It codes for CASSDRVREKLFF.

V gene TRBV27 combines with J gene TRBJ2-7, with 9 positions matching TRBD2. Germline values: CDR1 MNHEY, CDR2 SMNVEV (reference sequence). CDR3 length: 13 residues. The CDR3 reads CPTRLAGPYEQYF. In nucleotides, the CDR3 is TGTCCTACAAGGCTAGCGGGGCCCTACGAGCAGTACTTC.

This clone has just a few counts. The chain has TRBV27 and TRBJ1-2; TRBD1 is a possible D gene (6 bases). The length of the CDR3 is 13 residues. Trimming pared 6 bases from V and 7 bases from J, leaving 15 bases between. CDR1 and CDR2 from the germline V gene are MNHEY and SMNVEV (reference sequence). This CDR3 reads CASSEPQGAGYTF. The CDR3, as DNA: TGTGCCAGCAGCGAACCACAGGGAGCTGGCTACACCTTC.

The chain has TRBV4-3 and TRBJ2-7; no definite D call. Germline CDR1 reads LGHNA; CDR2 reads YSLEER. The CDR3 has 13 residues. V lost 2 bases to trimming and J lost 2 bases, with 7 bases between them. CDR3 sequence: CASSQSRAYEQYF. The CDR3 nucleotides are TGCGCCAGCAGCCAATCAAGAGCCTACGAGCAGTACTTC.

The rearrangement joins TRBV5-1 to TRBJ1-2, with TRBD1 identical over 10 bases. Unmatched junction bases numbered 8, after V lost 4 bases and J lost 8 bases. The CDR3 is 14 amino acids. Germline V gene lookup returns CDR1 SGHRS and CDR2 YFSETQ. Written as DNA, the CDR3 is TGCGCCAGCAGCCAAAAAGGGACAGGGGAGGGCTACACCTTC. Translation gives CASSQKGTGEGYTF.

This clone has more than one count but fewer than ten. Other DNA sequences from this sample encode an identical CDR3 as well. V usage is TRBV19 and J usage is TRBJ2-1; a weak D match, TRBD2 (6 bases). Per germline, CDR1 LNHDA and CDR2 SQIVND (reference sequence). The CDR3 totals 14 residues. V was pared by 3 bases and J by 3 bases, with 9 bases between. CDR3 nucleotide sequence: TGTGCCAGTAGTATCGGCGGGGACTACAATGAGCAGTTCTTC. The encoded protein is CASSIGGDYNEQFF.